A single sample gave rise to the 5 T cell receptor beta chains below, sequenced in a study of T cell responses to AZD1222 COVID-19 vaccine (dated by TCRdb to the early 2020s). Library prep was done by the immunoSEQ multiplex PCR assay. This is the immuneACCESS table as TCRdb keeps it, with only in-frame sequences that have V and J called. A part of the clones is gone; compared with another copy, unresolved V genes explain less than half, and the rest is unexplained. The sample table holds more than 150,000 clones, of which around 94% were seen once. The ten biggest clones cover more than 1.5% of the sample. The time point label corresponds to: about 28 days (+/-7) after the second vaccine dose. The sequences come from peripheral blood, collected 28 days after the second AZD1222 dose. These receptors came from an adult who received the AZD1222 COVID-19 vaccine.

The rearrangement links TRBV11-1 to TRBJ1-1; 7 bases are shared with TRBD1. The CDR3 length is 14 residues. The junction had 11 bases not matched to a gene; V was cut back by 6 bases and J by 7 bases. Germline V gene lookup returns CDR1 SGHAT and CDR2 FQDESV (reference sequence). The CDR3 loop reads CASSSGPRDSEAFF. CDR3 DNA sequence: TGTGCCAGCAGTTCGGGCCCCCGGGACAGTGAAGCTTTCTTT.

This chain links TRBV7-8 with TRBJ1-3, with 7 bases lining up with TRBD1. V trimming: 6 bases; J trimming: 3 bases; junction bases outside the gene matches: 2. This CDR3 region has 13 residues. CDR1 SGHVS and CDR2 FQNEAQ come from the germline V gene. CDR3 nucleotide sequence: TGTGCCAGCAGACGACAGGGTGGAAACACCATATATTTT. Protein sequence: CASRRQGGNTIYF.

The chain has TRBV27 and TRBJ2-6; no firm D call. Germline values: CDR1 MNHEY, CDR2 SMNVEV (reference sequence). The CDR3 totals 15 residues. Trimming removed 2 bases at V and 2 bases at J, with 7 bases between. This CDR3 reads CASSLEWTGANVLTF. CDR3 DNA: TGTGCCAGCAGTTTAGAGTGGACTGGGGCCAACGTCCTGACTTTC.

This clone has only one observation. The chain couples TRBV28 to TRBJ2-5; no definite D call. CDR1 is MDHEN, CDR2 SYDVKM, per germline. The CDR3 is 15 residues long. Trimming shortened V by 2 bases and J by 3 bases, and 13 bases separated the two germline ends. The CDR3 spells CASSLRGLGEETQYF. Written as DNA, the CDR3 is TGTGCCAGCAGTTTACGTGGGCTAGGTGAAGAGACCCAGTACTTC.

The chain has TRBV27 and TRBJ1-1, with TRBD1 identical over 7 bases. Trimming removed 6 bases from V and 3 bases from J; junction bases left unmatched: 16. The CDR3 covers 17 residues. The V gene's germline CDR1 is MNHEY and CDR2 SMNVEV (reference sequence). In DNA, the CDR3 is TGTGCCAGCAGGTCGTCAAGGGGGCCACGGGGCGACACTGAAGCTTTCTTT. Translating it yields CASRSSRGPRGDTEAFF.